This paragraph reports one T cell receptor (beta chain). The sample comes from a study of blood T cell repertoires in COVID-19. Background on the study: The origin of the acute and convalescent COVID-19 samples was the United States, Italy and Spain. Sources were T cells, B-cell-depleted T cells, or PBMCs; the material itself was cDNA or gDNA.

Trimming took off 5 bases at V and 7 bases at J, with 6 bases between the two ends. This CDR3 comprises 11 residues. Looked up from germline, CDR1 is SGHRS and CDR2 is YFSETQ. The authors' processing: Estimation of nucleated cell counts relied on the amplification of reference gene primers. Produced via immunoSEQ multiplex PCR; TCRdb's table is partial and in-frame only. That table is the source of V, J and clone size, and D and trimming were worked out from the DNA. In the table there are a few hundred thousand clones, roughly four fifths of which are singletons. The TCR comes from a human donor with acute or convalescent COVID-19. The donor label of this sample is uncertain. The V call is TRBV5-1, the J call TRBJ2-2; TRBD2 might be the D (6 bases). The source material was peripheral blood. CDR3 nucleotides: TGCGCCAGCAGGGGAGGCGGGGAGCTGTTTTTT. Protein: CASRGGGELFF.